This T cell receptor beta chain was sequenced for a study of PD-1 blockade in mismatch repair-deficient tumors. Study-level points and caveats: After pembrolizumab, tumor-resident clones rose rapidly, then generally contracted before radiologic responses.

As concerns this clone: The antigen remains unidentified.

Sequencing was performed with immunoSEQ multiplex PCR; in TCRdb, only in-frame clones are kept and a portion is missing. The data contain 80,000 to 130,000 clones, under 90% of them singletons. From germline, CDR1 is SGDLS and CDR2 YYNGEE. The CDR3 covers 14 residues. V was pared by 4 bases and J by 5 bases, with 15 bases between. Sequences were derived from peripheral blood, sampled less than 37 weeks after starting pembrolizumab. The chain employs TRBV9 and TRBJ1-1; D ambiguous. This sequence originates from an adult with mismatch repair-deficient cancer. CDR3 in amino acids: CASSPRTGGTEAFF. The DNA for the CDR3 is TGTGCCAGCAGCCCCCGGACCGGTGGGACTGAAGCTTTCTTT.